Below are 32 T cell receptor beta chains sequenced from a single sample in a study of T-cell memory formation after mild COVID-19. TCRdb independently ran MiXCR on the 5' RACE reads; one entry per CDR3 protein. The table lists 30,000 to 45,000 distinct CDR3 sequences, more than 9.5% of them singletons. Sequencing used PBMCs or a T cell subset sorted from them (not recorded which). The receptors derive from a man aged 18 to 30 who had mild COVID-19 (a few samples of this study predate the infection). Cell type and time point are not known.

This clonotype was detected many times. The CDR3 region is CASSLGGFTEAFF. In DNA, the CDR3 is TGCGCCAGCAGCTTGGGGGGCTTCACTGAAGCTTTCTTT. The rearrangement links TRBV5-1 to TRBJ1-1; weak D call: TRBD1 (5 bases). The V and J ends lost 0 bases and 4 bases respectively, with 7 bases between them. Germline values: CDR1 SGHRS, CDR2 YFSETQ. The CDR3 extends over 13 amino acids.

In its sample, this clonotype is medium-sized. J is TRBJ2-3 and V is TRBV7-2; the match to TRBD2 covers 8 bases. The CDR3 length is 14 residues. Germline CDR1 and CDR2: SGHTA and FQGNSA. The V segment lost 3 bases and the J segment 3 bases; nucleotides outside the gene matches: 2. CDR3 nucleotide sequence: TGTGCCAGCAGCTTCGTAGCGGGGACAGATACGCAGTATTTT. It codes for CASSFVAGTDTQYF. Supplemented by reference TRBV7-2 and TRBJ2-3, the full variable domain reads GAGVSQSPSNKVTEKGKDVELRCDPISGHTALYWYRQSLGQGLEFLIYFQGNSAPDKSGLPSDRFSAERTGGSVSTLTIQRTQQEDSAVYLCASSFVAGTDTQYFGPGTRLTVL.

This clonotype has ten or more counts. CDR3 loop: CASSPGTGPGTEAFF. The DNA of the CDR3 is TGTGCCAGCAGTCCCGGGACAGGGCCGGGCACTGAAGCTTTCTTT. This chain links TRBV12-3 or TRBV12-4 with TRBJ1-1; 9 bases are a match to TRBD1. The CDR3 length is 15 residues. V lost 5 bases, J lost 4 bases, and 8 bases stayed unmatched.

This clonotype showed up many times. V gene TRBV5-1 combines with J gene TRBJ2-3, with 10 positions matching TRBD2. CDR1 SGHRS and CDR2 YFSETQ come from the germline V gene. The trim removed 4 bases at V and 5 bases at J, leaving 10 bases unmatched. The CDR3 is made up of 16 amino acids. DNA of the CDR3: TGCGCCAGCAGCATGAGCGGGGGGGCCGAGGTAGATACGCAGTATTTT. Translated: CASSMSGGAEVDTQYF.

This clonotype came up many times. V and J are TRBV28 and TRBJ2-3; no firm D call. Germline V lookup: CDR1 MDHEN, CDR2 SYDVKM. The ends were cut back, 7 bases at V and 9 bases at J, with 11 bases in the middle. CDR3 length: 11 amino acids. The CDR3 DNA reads TGTGCCAGCACCCATTCGGTCACGCAGTATTTT. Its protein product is CASTHSVTQYF.

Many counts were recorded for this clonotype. In DNA form, the CDR3 reads TGTGCCAGCAGCTTAGACCGCCACGGTGAAGCTTTCTTT. It codes for CASSLDRHGEAFF. The rearrangement joins TRBV11-2 to TRBJ1-1; D gene unclear. The CDR3 spans 13 residues. Between the trimmed V and J ends, which lost 0 bases and 7 bases, there was a span of 9 bases. Germline V gene lookup returns CDR1 SGHAT and CDR2 FQNNGV.

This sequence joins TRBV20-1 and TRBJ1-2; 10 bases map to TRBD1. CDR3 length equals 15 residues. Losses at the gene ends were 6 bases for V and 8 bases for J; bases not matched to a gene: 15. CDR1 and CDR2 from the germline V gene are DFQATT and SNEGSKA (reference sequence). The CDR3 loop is CSASIPGQGIVGYTF. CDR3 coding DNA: TGCAGTGCAAGCATCCCGGGACAGGGGATTGTAGGCTACACCTTC.

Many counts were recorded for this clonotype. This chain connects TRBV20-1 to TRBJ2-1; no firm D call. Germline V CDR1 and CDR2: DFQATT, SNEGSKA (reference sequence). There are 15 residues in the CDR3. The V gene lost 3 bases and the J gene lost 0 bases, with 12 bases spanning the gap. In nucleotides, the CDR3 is TGCAGTGCTAGGCAAGTGATTAGCTCCTACAATGAGCAGTTCTTC. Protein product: CSARQVISSYNEQFF.

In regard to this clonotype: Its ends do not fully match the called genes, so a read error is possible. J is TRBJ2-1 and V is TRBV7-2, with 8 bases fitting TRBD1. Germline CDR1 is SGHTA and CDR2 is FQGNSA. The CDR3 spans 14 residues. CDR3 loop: CASSPGRQGRVYVF. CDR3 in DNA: TGTGCCAGCAGCCCGGGCCGACAGGGGAGAGTGTATGTATTC. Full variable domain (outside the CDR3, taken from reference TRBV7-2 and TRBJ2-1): GAGVSQSPSNKVTEKGKDVELRCDPISGHTALYWYRQSLGQGLEFLIYFQGNSAPDKSGLPSDRFSAERTGGSVSTLTIQRTQQEDSAVYLCASSPGRQGRVYVFGPGTRLTVL.

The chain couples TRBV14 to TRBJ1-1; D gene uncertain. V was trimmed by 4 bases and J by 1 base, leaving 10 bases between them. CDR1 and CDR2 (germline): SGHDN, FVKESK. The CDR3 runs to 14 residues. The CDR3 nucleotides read TGTGCCAGCAGCCTAGAGCCGGCGAACACTGAAGCTTTCTTT. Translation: CASSLEPANTEAFF.

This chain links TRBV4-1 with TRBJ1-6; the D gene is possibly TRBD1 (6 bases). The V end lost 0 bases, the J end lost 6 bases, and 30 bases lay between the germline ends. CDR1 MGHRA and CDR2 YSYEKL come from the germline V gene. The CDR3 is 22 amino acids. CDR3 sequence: CASSQEGSWQGRSNEINSPLHF. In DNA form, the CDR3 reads TGCGCCAGCAGCCAAGAAGGGAGTTGGCAGGGGAGATCTAATGAAATTAATTCACCCCTCCACTTT.

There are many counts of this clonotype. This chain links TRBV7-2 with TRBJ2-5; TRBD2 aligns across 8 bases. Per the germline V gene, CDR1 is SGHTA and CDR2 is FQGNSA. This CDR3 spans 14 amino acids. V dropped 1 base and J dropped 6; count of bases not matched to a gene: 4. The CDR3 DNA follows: TGTGCCAGCAGCTTAGGAGGACTAGCAAAGACCCAGTACTTC. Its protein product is CASSLGGLAKTQYF.

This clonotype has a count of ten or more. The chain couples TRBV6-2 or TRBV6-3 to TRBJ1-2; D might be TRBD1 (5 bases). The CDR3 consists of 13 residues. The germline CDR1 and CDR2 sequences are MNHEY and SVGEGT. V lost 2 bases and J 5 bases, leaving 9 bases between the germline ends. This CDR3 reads CASSYVRQYGYTF. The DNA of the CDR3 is TGTGCCAGCAGTTACGTCCGACAGTATGGCTACACCTTC.

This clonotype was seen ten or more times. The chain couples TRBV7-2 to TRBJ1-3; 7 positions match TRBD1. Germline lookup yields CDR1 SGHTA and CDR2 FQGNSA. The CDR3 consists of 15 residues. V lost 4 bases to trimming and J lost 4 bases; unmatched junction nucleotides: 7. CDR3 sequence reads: CASSSKRTGGNTIYF. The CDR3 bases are TGTGCCAGCAGCTCCAAGCGGACAGGAGGAAACACCATATATTTT.

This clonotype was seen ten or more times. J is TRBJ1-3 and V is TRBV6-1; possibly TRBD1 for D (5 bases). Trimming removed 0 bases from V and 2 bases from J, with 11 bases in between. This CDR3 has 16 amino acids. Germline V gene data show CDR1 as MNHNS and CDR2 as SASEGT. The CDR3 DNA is TGTGCCAGCAGTGAAGCGAGGGGATTAGCTGGAAACACCATATATTTT. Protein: CASSEARGLAGNTIYF.

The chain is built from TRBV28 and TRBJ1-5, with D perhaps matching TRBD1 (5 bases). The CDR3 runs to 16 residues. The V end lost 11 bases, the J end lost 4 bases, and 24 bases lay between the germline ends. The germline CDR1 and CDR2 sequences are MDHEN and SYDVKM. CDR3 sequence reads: CAVRIRGFQKNQPQHF. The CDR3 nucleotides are TGTGCCGTCAGGATTAGGGGCTTCCAAAAAAATCAGCCCCAGCATTTT.

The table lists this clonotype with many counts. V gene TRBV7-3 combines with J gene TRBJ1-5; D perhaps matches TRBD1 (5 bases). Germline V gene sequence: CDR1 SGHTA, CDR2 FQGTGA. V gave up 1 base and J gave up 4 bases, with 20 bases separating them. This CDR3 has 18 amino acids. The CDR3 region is CASSLRPQGVDLNQPQHF. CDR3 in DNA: TGTGCCAGCAGCTTAAGGCCGCAGGGCGTGGATCTTAATCAGCCCCAGCATTTT.

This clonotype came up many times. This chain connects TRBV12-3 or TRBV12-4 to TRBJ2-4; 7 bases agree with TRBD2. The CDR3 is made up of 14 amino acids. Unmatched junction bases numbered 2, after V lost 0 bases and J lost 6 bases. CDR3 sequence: CASSLAREGNIQYF. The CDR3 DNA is TGTGCCAGCAGTTTAGCCAGGGAGGGAAACATTCAGTACTTC.

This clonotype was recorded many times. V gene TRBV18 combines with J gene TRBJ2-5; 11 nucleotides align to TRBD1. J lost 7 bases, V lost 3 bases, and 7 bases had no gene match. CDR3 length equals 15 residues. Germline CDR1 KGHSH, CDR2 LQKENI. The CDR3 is CASSPDRGPHGTQYF. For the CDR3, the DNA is TGTGCCAGCTCACCGGACAGGGGGCCGCATGGGACCCAGTACTTC.

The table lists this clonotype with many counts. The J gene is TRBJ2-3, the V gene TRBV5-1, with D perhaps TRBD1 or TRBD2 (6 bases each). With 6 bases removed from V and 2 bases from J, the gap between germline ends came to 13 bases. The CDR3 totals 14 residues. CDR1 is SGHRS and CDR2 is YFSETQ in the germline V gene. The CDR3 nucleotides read TGCGCCAGCATACCGGGGGCCTACACAGATACGCAGTATTTT. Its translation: CASIPGAYTDTQYF.

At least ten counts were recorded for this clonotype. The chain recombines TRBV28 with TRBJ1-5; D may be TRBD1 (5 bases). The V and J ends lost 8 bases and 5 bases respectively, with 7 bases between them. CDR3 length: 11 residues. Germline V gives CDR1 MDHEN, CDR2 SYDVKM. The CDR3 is CASGTDQPQHF. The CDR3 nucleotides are TGTGCCAGCGGGACGGATCAGCCCCAGCATTTT.

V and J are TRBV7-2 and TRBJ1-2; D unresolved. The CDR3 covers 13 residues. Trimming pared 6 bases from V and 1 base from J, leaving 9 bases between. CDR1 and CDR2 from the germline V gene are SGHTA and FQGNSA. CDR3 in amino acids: CASSVEGNYGYTF. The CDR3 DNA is TGTGCCAGCAGTGTCGAGGGTAACTATGGCTACACCTTC.

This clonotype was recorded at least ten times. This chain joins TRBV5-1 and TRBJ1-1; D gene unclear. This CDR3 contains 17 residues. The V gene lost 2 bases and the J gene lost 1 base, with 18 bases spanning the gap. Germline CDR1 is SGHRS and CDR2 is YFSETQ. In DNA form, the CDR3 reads TGCGCCAGCAGCTTAAGTCTATTAGGAGACTCGAACACTGAAGCTTTCTTT. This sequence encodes CASSLSLLGDSNTEAFF.

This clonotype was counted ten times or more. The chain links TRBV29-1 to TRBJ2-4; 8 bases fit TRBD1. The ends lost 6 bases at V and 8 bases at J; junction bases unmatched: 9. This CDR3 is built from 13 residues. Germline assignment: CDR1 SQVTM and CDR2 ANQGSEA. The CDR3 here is CSVATGVGDIQYF. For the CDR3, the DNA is TGCAGCGTCGCGACAGGGGTAGGAGACATTCAGTACTTC.

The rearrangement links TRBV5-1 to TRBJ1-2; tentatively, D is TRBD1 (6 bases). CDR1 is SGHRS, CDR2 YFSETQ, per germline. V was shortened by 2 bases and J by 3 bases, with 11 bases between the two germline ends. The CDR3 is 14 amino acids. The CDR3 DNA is TGCGCCAGCAGCTTTTCGTCAGGGGACTATGGCTACACCTTC. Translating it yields CASSFSSGDYGYTF.

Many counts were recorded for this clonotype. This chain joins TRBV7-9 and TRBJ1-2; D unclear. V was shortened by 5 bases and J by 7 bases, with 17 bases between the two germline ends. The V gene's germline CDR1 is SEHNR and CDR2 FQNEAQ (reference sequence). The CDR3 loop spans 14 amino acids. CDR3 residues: CASSGDPGSRGYTF. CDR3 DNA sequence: TGTGCCAGCAGCGGCGATCCCGGGAGTCGTGGCTACACCTTC.

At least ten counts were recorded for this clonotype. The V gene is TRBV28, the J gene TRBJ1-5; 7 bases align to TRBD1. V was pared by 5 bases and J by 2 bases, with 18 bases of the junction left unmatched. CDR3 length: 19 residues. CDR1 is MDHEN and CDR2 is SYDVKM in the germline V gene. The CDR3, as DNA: TGTGCCAGCAGTCCGTACAGGGGTCGGAGCTTTCATCGCAATCAGCCCCAGCATTTT. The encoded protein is CASSPYRGRSFHRNQPQHF.

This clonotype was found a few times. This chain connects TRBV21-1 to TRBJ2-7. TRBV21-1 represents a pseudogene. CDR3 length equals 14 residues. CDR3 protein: CASSKGRRSYEQYV. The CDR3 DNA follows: TGTGCCAGCAGCAAAGGGCGGAGGTCCTACGAGCAGTACGTC.

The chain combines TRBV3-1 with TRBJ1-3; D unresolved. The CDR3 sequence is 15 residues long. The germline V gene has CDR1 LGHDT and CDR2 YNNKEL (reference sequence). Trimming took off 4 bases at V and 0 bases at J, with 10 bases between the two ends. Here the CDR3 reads CASSLGPHSGNTIYF. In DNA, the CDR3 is TGTGCCAGCAGCCTCGGACCGCACTCTGGAAACACCATATATTTT.

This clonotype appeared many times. CDR3 in DNA: TGTGCCAGCAAGCCCGCGGGGAACACTGAAGCTTTCTTT. Translated: CASKPAGNTEAFF. The chain employs TRBV2 and TRBJ1-1; D is uncertain. Germline V gives CDR1 SNHLY, CDR2 FYNNEI. The germline V and J ends were trimmed by 7 bases and 1 base, with 10 bases remaining between them. The CDR3 consists of 13 residues.

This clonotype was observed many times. In nucleotides, the CDR3 is TGCGCCAGCAGCCGTGATTATAACTATGGCTACACCTTC. Its translation is CASSRDYNYGYTF. The rearrangement links TRBV4-3 to TRBJ1-2; no firm D call. The CDR3 is 13 residues long. In germline, CDR1 is LGHNA, CDR2 YSLEER. V shed 4 bases and J shed 1 base, with 7 bases lying between them.

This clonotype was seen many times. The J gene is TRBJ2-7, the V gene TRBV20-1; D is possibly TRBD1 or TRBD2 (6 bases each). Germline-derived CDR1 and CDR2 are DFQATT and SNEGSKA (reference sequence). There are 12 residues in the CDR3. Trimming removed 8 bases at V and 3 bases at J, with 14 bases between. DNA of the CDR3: TGCAGTCTGTCCGGGGGCCACTACGAGCAGTACTTC. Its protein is CSLSGGHYEQYF.